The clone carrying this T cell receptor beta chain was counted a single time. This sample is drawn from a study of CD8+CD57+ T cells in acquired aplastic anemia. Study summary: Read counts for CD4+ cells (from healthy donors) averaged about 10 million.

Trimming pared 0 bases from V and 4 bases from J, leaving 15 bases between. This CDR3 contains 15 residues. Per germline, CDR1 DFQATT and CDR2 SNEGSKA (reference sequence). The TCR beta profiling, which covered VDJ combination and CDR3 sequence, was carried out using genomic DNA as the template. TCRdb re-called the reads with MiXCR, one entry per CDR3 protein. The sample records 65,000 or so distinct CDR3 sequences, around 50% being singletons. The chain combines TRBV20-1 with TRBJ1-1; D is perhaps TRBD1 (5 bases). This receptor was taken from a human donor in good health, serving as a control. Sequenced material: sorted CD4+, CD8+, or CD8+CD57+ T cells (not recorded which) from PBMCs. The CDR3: CSARDLWQGSTEAFF. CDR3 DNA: TGCAGTGCTAGAGATCTCTGGCAGGGAAGCACTGAAGCTTTCTTT.